This TCR beta chain comes out of a study of CD8 T cells in ankylosing spondylitis. Overall study findings and caveats: What seemed typical of ankylosing spondylitis blood was a TCR beta motif built from roughly eight highly homologous variants. Prior literature has documented some motif variants in synovial fluid and blood from reactive arthritis. Clones linked to disease were reported to show significant enrichment in matched ankylosing spondylitis synovial fluid.

TCRdb ran MiXCR on the 5' RACE reads and lists one entry per CDR3 protein. The sample contains 670,000 or so distinct CDR3 sequences, around 19% of which appear only once. This clonotype was detected a few times. The antigen is not known. The CDR3 has 16 residues. The J segment lost 5 bases and the V segment lost 4 bases, leaving 10 bases of the junction unmatched. CDR1 is MNHEY, CDR2 SVGAGI, per germline. Source material: blood, either unsorted or a sorted T cell fraction (not recorded which). The receptor was derived from a male donor with ankylosing spondylitis. V and J are TRBV6-5 and TRBJ2-2; TRBD1 aligns across 7 bases. The CDR3 coding sequence is TGTGCCAGCAGTTTTGGCCTGACAGGGAATACCGGGGAGCTGTTTTTT. Encoded protein: CASSFGLTGNTGELFF.